These 12 T cell receptor beta chains originate from one sample sequenced in a study of T-cell reconstitution after alpha-beta-depleted transplantation in children. Unique molecular identifiers featured in how the TCRbeta library was prepared. One entry per CDR3 protein, called by TCRdb with MiXCR from the PCR reads. The sample lists hundreds of thousands of distinct CDR3 sequences; less than 15% were seen once. Sample: PBMCs, taken before TCRalphabeta/CD19-depleted stem cell transplant. The receptors originated from a girl aged 2-15 years with congenital amegakaryocytic thrombocytopenia, due to receive a stem cell transplant.

This clonotype has a count of ten or more. Its ends do not fully match the called genes, so a read error is possible. This chain joins TRBV5-5 and TRBJ2-7; perhaps TRBD2 as D (5 bases). Germline CDR1 and CDR2: SGHKS and YYEKEE (reference sequence). CDR3 length: 16 residues. DNA for the CDR3: TGTGCCAGCAGCCTCCTGGTGGCTAGCCTACTCTACGAACAGTACTTC. This codes for CASSLLVASLLYEQYF.

This clonotype was found a few times. This chain links TRBV12-3 or TRBV12-4 with TRBJ2-5; a weak D match, TRBD1 (5 bases). The CDR3 covers 13 residues. Trimming shortened V by 4 bases and J by 0 bases, and 6 bases separated the two germline ends. The CDR3 loop reads CASSSRDQETQYF. CDR3 nucleotides: TGTGCCAGCAGTTCCAGGGACCAAGAGACCCAGTACTTC.

This clonotype was recorded many times. The J gene is TRBJ2-1, the V gene TRBV20-1; no firm D call. Germline V lookup: CDR1 DFQATT, CDR2 SNEGSKA (reference sequence). Trimming removed 4 bases from V and 4 bases from J, with 5 bases in between. The CDR3 has 11 amino acids. CDR3 coding DNA: TGCAGTGCTATCTTGTACAATGAGCAGTTCTTC. It yields the protein CSAILYNEQFF.

The V and J genes are TRBV7-9 and TRBJ2-7; D uncertain. V gave up 5 bases and J gave up 0 bases, with 20 bases separating them. The CDR3 spans 17 residues. Germline V gives CDR1 SEHNR, CDR2 FQNEAQ (reference sequence). CDR3 protein: CASSRNDASVSSYEQYF. The CDR3 region has the DNA TGTGCCAGCAGCCGCAACGATGCCAGCGTGAGCTCCTACGAGCAGTACTTC.

This clonotype was found many times. The chain uses TRBV29-1 and TRBJ2-1; TRBD2 aligns across 8 bases. The trim removed 4 bases at V and 14 bases at J, leaving 16 bases unmatched. Germline CDR1 SQVTM, CDR2 ANQGSEA. This CDR3 contains 14 residues. The CDR3: CSVVPGLEGNCEFF. In nucleotides, the CDR3 is TGCAGCGTTGTCCCGGGACTAGAGGGTAACTGCGAGTTCTTC.

This clonotype occurred many times. The chain carries TRBV29-1 and TRBJ2-5; maybe TRBD2 (6 bases). Between the trimmed V and J ends, which lost 4 bases and 0 bases, there was a span of 18 bases. The CDR3 runs to 16 residues. Germline-derived CDR1 and CDR2 are SQVTM and ANQGSEA. DNA of the CDR3: TGCAGCGTTGCTGGGGGGTTCGAGGGGAACCAAGAGACCCAGTACTTC. It is translated as CSVAGGFEGNQETQYF.

This clonotype appeared many times. The J gene is TRBJ2-1, the V gene TRBV7-2; D not resolved. Germline CDR1 reads SGHTA; CDR2 reads FQGNSA. CDR3 size: 14 residues. V was pared by 5 bases and J by 5 bases, with 13 bases between. The CDR3 reads CASSLTTGNNEQFF. CDR3 sequence (DNA): TGTGCCAGCAGCCTCACGACTGGGAACAATGAGCAGTTCTTC.

Ten or more counts support this clonotype. CDR3 in DNA: TGTGCCAGCAGCAGCCTTATCTGGACTAGAGGGAAGGAGACCCAGTACTTC. Residues: CASSSLIWTRGKETQYF. The chain joins TRBV7-2 to TRBJ2-5; 7 bases fit TRBD2. This CDR3 has 17 residues. CDR1 SGHTA and CDR2 FQGNSA come from the germline V gene. The junction had 17 bases not matched to a gene; V was cut back by 5 bases and J by 5 bases. Filled out from reference TRBV7-2 and TRBJ2-5, the complete variable domain reads GAGVSQSPSNKVTEKGKDVELRCDPISGHTALYWYRQSLGQGLEFLIYFQGNSAPDKSGLPSDRFSAERTGGSVSTLTIQRTQQEDSAVYLCASSSLIWTRGKETQYFGPGTRLLVL.

This rearrangement joins TRBV7-9 to TRBJ2-5; a possible D gene is TRBD1 (5 bases). The CDR3 sequence is 17 residues long. V lost 2 bases and J lost 5, with 21 bases in between. Germline V gene sequence: CDR1 SEHNR, CDR2 FQNEAQ (reference sequence). This chain's CDR3 is CASSLTNNPGPGETQYF. The CDR3 nucleotides are TGTGCCAGCAGCTTAACGAACAATCCAGGGCCCGGCGAGACCCAGTACTTC.

J is TRBJ2-1 and V is TRBV6-5; 10 bases are a match to TRBD2. The germline CDR1 and CDR2 sequences are MNHEY and SVGAGI. V was pared by 2 bases and J by 7 bases, with 8 bases of the junction left unmatched. The CDR3 has 16 residues. CDR3 sequence (DNA): TGTGCCAGCAGTTACCTAGTAAGCGGGAGGGGGAATGAGCAGTTCTTC. The encoded protein is CASSYLVSGRGNEQFF.

This chain connects TRBV6-5 to TRBJ2-7; D unresolved. The CDR3 length is 13 residues. Trimming left V 2 bases short and J 6 bases short, with 11 bases between. Germline-derived CDR1 and CDR2 are MNHEY and SVGAGI. The CDR3: CASSYKAGSEQYF. The CDR3 DNA follows: TGTGCCAGCAGTTACAAGGCCGGAAGCGAGCAGTACTTC.

This clonotype showed up many times. Written as DNA, the CDR3 is TGCAGCGTTAAAAGGCTCGGCCGGTCGGGTACCGGGGAGCTGTTTTTT. Its translation: CSVKRLGRSGTGELFF. The V gene is TRBV29-1, the J gene TRBJ2-2; D not resolved. The germline V gene encodes CDR1 SQVTM and CDR2 ANQGSEA. CDR3 length equals 16 residues. V was cut by 5 bases and J by 5 bases, with 21 bases left in between.